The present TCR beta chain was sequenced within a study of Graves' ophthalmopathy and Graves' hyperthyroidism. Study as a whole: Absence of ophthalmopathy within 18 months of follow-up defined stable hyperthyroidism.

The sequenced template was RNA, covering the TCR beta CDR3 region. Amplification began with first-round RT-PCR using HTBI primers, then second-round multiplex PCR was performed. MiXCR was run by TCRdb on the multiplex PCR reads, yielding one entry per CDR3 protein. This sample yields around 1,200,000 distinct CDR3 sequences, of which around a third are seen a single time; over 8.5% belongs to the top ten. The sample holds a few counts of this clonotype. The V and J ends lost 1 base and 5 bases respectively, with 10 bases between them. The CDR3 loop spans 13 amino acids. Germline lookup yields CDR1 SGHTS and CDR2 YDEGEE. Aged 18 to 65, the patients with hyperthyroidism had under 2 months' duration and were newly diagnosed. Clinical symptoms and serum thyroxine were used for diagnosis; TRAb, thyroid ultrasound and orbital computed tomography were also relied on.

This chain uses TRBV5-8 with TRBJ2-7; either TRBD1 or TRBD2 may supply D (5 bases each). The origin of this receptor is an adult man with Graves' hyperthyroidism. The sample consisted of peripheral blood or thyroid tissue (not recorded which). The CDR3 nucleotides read TGTGCCAGCAGCTTGCGTAGGGACCACGAGCAGTACTTC. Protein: CASSLRRDHEQYF.